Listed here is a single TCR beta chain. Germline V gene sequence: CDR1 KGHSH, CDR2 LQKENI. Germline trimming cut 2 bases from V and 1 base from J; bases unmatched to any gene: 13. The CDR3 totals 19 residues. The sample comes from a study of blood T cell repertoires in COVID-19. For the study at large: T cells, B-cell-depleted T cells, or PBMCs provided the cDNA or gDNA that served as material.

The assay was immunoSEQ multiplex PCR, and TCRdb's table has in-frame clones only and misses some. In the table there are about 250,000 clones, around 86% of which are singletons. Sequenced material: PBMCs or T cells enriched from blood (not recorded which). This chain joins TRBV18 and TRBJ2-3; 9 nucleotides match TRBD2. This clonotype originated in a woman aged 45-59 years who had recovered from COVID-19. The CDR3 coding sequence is TGTGCCAGCTCACCAAAGACTAGCGGAGGGGGGCTTGGCACAGATACGCAGTATTTT. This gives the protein CASSPKTSGGGLGTDTQYF.